Following are 27 T cell receptor beta chains from one sample sequenced in a study of blood T cell repertoires in COVID-19. Method: immunoSEQ multiplex PCR; TCRdb's copy keeps in-frame clones and lacks some. Of around 75,000 clones listed, roughly 80% were seen once; the top ten hold about 13%. Material for sequencing was peripheral blood. The receptors come from a man aged 50 or older with COVID-19, enrolled during active disease.

The V and J genes are TRBV19 and TRBJ1-1; D unresolved. Trimming removed 0 bases at V and 1 base at J, with 9 bases between. The CDR3 has 15 residues. The germline gives CDR1 LNHDA, CDR2 SQIVND (reference sequence). CDR3 in DNA: TGTGCCAGTAGTATAGAGGGAGGAAAGAACACTGAAGCTTTCTTT. Its protein is CASSIEGGKNTEAFF. Together with reference TRBV19 and TRBJ1-1, the CDR3 gives the full variable domain: DGGITQSPKYLFRKEGQNVTLSCEQNLNHDAMYWYRQDPGQGLRLIYYSQIVNDFQKGDIAEGYSVSREKKESFPLTVTSAQKNPTAFYLCASSIEGGKNTEAFFGQGTRLTVV.

This clone has a single count. A much larger clone sits a single nucleotide away, making a read error possible. Distinct nucleotide sequences in the sample also encode this CDR3. The chain combines TRBV28 with TRBJ1-5; D is possibly TRBD1 (5 bases). CDR3 length: 15 residues. The germline gives CDR1 MDHEN, CDR2 SYDVKM. CDR3 amino acids: CASSFAGRSGQPQHF. CDR3 nucleotides: TGTGCCAGTAGTTTTGCAGGGAGGTCGGGGCAGCCCCAGCATTTT.

The J gene is TRBJ2-1, the V gene TRBV11-3; 8 nucleotides line up with TRBD2. The CDR3 spans 14 residues. The junction had 10 bases not matched to a gene; V was cut back by 8 bases and J by 7 bases. Per the germline V gene, CDR1 is SGHNT and CDR2 is YENEEA. In DNA form, the CDR3 reads TGTGCCAGCGGTCCCGGGACTAGAAGGAATGAGCAGTTCTTC. It translates to CASGPGTRRNEQFF.

V usage is TRBV28 and J usage is TRBJ1-1, with D tentatively TRBD1 (6 bases). CDR1 is MDHEN and CDR2 is SYDVKM in the germline V gene. V lost 6 bases, J lost 1 base, and 18 bases lay in between. The CDR3 is 16 amino acids. In DNA form, the CDR3 reads TGTGCCAGCAGGGGGCTCCTTAGACAGGAGAACACTGAAGCTTTCTTT. This translates into CASRGLLRQENTEAFF.

V is TRBV3-1 (or the pseudogene TRBV3-2) and J is TRBJ1-4; D is possibly TRBD1 (6 bases). Germline assignment: CDR1 LGHDT and CDR2 YNNKEL (reference sequence). The CDR3 extends over 14 amino acids. V was cut by 2 bases and J by 6 bases, with 10 bases left in between. The CDR3 protein is CASSQPGEYEKLFF. The CDR3 bases are TGTGCCAGCAGCCAACCAGGGGAATATGAAAAACTGTTTTTT.

The rearrangement links TRBV10-3 to TRBJ1-6; no reliable D call. CDR1 ENHRY and CDR2 SYGVKD come from the germline V gene. V gave up 3 bases and J gave up 8 bases, with 5 bases separating them. This CDR3 comprises 12 residues. In nucleotides, the CDR3 is TGTGCCATCAGTGAACTTGATTCACCCCTCCACTTT. Translated, it gives CAISELDSPLHF.

The rearrangement joins TRBV5-1 to TRBJ2-2; 7 bases match TRBD1. Germline V gene sequence: CDR1 SGHRS, CDR2 YFSETQ. Trimming cost V 3 bases and J 0 bases; bases outside gene matches: 2. The length of the CDR3 is 15 residues. The CDR3: CASSYGTANTGELFF. Here the CDR3 DNA reads TGCGCCAGCAGCTACGGGACAGCGAACACCGGGGAGCTGTTTTTT.

The genes are TRBV5-1 and TRBJ2-1, with 11 bases fitting TRBD2. Trimming at V came to 5 bases and at J to 8 bases, leaving 6 bases not matched to a gene. Germline V lookup: CDR1 SGHRS, CDR2 YFSETQ. The CDR3 covers 14 residues. The CDR3 loop reads CASSSGREVDEQFF. The CDR3 region has the DNA TGCGCCAGCAGTAGCGGGAGGGAGGTGGATGAGCAGTTCTTC.

The gene calls are TRBV5-5 and TRBJ2-3; TRBD2 agrees at 7 bases. The CDR3 covers 15 residues. CDR1 SGHKS and CDR2 YYEKEE come from the germline V gene (reference sequence). The ends lost 1 base at V and 6 bases at J; junction bases unmatched: 8. DNA for the CDR3: TGTGCCAGCAGCTTGATGGAGTGGGAGGGGGATACGCAGTATTTT. Its translation is CASSLMEWEGDTQYF.

V gene TRBV29-1 combines with J gene TRBJ1-1, with D uncertain. The germline V and J ends were trimmed by 7 bases and 1 base, with 10 bases remaining between them. CDR1 SQVTM and CDR2 ANQGSEA come from the germline V gene. This CDR3 is 12 amino acids long. The CDR3 nucleotides read TGCAGCGGCCTCACAGAGAACACTGAAGCTTTCTTT. Encoded protein: CSGLTENTEAFF.

The V call is TRBV6-5, the J call TRBJ1-4; 8 positions agree with TRBD1. From germline, CDR1 is MNHEY and CDR2 SVGAGI. This CDR3 has 15 residues. J gave up 0 bases and V 8 bases, and 5 bases lay outside the gene matches. The CDR3 region is CASGRTGTTNEKLFF. DNA for the CDR3: TGTGCCAGCGGACGGACAGGGACAACTAATGAAAAACTGTTTTTT.

The chain combines TRBV3-1 (or the pseudogene TRBV3-2) with TRBJ2-2; a weak D match, TRBD1 (6 bases). Per germline, CDR1 LGHDT and CDR2 YNNKEL (reference sequence). Trimming cost V 0 bases and J 7 bases, with 12 bases left between them. The CDR3 is 15 amino acids. This CDR3 reads CASSQEGAVVGELFF. The CDR3 nucleotides read TGTGCCAGCAGCCAAGAGGGGGCCGTGGTCGGGGAGCTGTTTTTT.

DNA of the CDR3: TGTGCCAGCAGTGCTGAGACAGGGGTAAATCAGCCCCAGCATTTT. This gives the protein CASSAETGVNQPQHF. The J gene is TRBJ1-5, the V gene TRBV25-1; 8 nucleotides line up with TRBD1. V trimming: 4 bases; J trimming: 4 bases; junction bases outside the gene matches: 6. The germline gives CDR1 MGHDK, CDR2 SYGVNS. CDR3 length: 15 residues.

V is TRBV19 and J is TRBJ1-5; TRBD1 might be the D (5 bases). CDR3 size: 13 residues. Germline lookup yields CDR1 LNHDA and CDR2 SQIVND (reference sequence). Trimming took 8 bases from V and 6 from J, leaving 14 bases between them. Written as DNA, the CDR3 is TGTGCCAGTCCACCGGGGGGAGTTCAGCCCCAGCATTTT. Residues: CASPPGGVQPQHF.

The chain uses TRBV7-8 and TRBJ2-3, with TRBD2 matching over 7 bases. The CDR3 runs to 14 residues. Per germline, CDR1 SGHVS and CDR2 FQNEAQ. Trimming at V came to 5 bases and at J to 3 bases, leaving 5 bases not matched to a gene. The CDR3 sequence: CASSVTSSTDTQYF. The CDR3 DNA follows: TGTGCCAGCAGCGTGACTAGCAGTACAGATACGCAGTATTTT. Filled out from reference TRBV7-8 and TRBJ2-3, the complete variable domain reads GAGVSQSPRYKVAKRGQDVALRCDPISGHVSLFWYQQALGQGPEFLTYFQNEAQLDKSGLPSDRFFAERPEGSVSTLKIQRTQQEDSAVYLCASSVTSSTDTQYFGPGTRLTVL.

This chain joins TRBV7-8 and TRBJ2-1, with 7 bases that match TRBD2. V shed 5 bases, J shed 10 bases, and the junction held 5 bases outside the gene matches. Germline assignment: CDR1 SGHVS and CDR2 FQNEAQ. The CDR3 covers 12 residues. The chain's CDR3 is CASSRPGGEQFF. The CDR3 DNA follows: TGTGCCAGCAGCCGACCCGGGGGGGAGCAGTTCTTC.

The V gene is TRBV2, the J gene TRBJ1-3; 9 positions agree with TRBD1. The CDR3 totals 17 residues. The trim removed 6 bases at V and 0 bases at J, leaving 9 bases unmatched. Germline V gene lookup returns CDR1 SNHLY and CDR2 FYNNEI. In DNA, the CDR3 is TGTGCCAGCAGCGATTGGAGGGACAGGGACTCTGGAAACACCATATATTTT. Encoded protein: CASSDWRDRDSGNTIYF.

This clone was found once. CDR3 in DNA: TGTGCCACCCAAGGCGATGGACTAGCGGGAGAGTTGGCCTACAATGAGCAGTTCTTC. Translating gives CATQGDGLAGELAYNEQFF. J is TRBJ2-1 and V is TRBV24-1; TRBD2 matches 13 bases. The CDR3 has 19 residues. Per germline, CDR1 KGHDR and CDR2 SFDVKD. The V and J ends lost 9 bases and 2 bases, in that order; junction bases with no gene match: 15.

The chain recombines TRBV6-5 with TRBJ2-2; the match to TRBD2 covers 13 bases. Germline loops: CDR1 MNHEY, CDR2 SVGAGI. V dropped 6 bases and J dropped 6; count of bases not matched to a gene: 1. The CDR3 is made up of 14 amino acids. The CDR3 loop is CASSGLAGAGELFF. The CDR3 region has the DNA TGTGCCAGCAGCGGACTAGCGGGAGCCGGGGAGCTGTTTTTT.

The rearrangement links TRBV29-1 to TRBJ2-3; the match to TRBD2 covers 13 bases. Unmatched junction bases numbered 3, after V lost 6 bases and J lost 3 bases. The CDR3 consists of 14 residues. The germline V gene encodes CDR1 SQVTM and CDR2 ANQGSEA. Written as DNA, the CDR3 is TGCAGCGTGCGGACTAGCGGGAGTACAGATACGCAGTATTTT. Protein sequence: CSVRTSGSTDTQYF.

This clone is a singleton in its sample. This chain joins TRBV5-1 and TRBJ1-4, with D perhaps matching TRBD1 (6 bases). V was cut by 4 bases and J by 4 bases, with 14 bases left in between. The CDR3 is 15 amino acids. The germline V gene has CDR1 SGHRS and CDR2 YFSETQ. CDR3 in DNA: TGCGCCAGCAGCCTTATGGGAGGGGGTAATGAAAAACTGTTTTTT. It translates to CASSLMGGGNEKLFF.

This chain uses TRBV19 with TRBJ1-3; no firm D call. This CDR3 has 14 residues. Germline CDR1 LNHDA, CDR2 SQIVND (reference sequence). Trimming removed 7 bases from V and 4 bases from J, with 14 bases in between. CDR3: CASIDRRRGNTIYF. In DNA form, the CDR3 reads TGTGCCAGTATTGACCGGAGACGAGGAAACACCATATATTTT.

This clone was seen a few times. The rearrangement uses TRBV24-1 and TRBJ1-5; D is unresolved. The germline gives CDR1 KGHDR, CDR2 SFDVKD. The CDR3 extends over 15 amino acids. V lost 0 bases and J 7 bases, leaving 12 bases between the germline ends. The CDR3 DNA reads as TGTGCCACCAGTGATTTGCGGGGTCCAGGACAGCCCCAGCATTTT. Protein sequence: CATSDLRGPGQPQHF.

Only one count was recorded for this clone. The CDR3 spells CASPSGRSNQPQHF. The CDR3 DNA sequence: TGTGCCAGCCCCAGTGGGAGGAGCAATCAGCCCCAGCATTTT. The chain recombines TRBV6-5 with TRBJ1-5; D ambiguous. This CDR3 has 14 amino acids. CDR1 is MNHEY, CDR2 SVGAGI, per germline. The germline V and J ends were trimmed by 8 bases and 1 base, with 12 bases remaining between them.

The rearrangement joins TRBV7-9 to TRBJ2-1; TRBD2 agrees at 9 bases. CDR3 length equals 14 residues. Germline V gene data show CDR1 as SEHNR and CDR2 as FQNEAQ (reference sequence). CDR3 nucleotides: TGTGAGAGCACGGCTAGCGGGAAATACAATGAGCAGTTCTTC. Its protein product is CESTASGKYNEQFF.

This clone was seen a handful of times. V usage is TRBV7-2 and J usage is TRBJ2-7; 7 bases line up with TRBD2. Trimming cost V 6 bases and J 3 bases; bases outside gene matches: 8. Germline values: CDR1 SGHTA, CDR2 FQGNSA. This CDR3 has 14 residues. DNA for the CDR3: TGTGCCAGCAGTACCAGCGGGATAAACTACGAGCAGTACTTC. This codes for CASSTSGINYEQYF. Drawing the rest from reference TRBV7-2 and TRBJ2-7, the complete variable domain is GAGVSQSPSNKVTEKGKDVELRCDPISGHTALYWYRQSLGQGLEFLIYFQGNSAPDKSGLPSDRFSAERTGGSVSTLTIQRTQQEDSAVYLCASSTSGINYEQYFGPGTRLTVT.

This chain joins TRBV3-1 (or the pseudogene TRBV3-2) and TRBJ2-7, with a tentative D call TRBD2 (5 bases). The CDR3 has 14 residues. The V gene's germline CDR1 is LGHDT and CDR2 YNNKEL (reference sequence). The V end was cut by 4 bases, the J end by 3 bases, with 13 bases between. The DNA for the CDR3 is TGTGCCAGCAGCCGCGGACTTGGGCTCTACGAGCAGTACTTC. It codes for CASSRGLGLYEQYF.